The sequence of this TCR beta chain was determined in a study of cytomegalovirus exposure and HLA in healthy donors. 13 Jbeta primers and 60 Vbeta primers were used for the PCR. Sequenced by immunoSEQ multiplex PCR; TCRdb stores in-frame clones only, minus some. The data contain around 94,000 clones, 63% of them seen just once; the ten biggest clones take up over 4%. V lost 5 bases and J 4 bases, leaving 10 bases between the germline ends. Per the germline V gene, CDR1 is SGHTA and CDR2 is FQGNSA. CDR3 size: 13 residues. Material for sequencing was PBMCs. The TCR was taken from a human donor in good health. The gene calls are TRBV7-2 and TRBJ2-3; TRBD1 is a possible D gene (6 bases). CDR3 bases: TGTGCCAGCAGCCATACAGGGCCAGATACGCAGTATTTT. This sequence encodes CASSHTGPDTQYF.